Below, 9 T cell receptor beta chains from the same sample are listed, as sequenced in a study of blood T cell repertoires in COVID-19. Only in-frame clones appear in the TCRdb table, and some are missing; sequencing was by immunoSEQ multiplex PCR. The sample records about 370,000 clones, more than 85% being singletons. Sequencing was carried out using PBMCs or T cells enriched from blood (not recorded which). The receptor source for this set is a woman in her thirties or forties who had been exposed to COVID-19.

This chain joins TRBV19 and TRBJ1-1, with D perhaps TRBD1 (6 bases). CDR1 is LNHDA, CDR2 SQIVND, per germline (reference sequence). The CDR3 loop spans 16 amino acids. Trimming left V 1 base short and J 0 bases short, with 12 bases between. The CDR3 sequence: CASSIAKDRLNTEAFF. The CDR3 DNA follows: TGTGCCAGTAGTATAGCCAAGGACAGATTGAACACTGAAGCTTTCTTT.

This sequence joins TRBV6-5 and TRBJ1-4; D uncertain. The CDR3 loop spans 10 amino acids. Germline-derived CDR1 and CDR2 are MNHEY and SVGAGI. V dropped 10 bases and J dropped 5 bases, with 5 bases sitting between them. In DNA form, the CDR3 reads TGTGCCACCCTCAATGAAAAACTGTTTTTT. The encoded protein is CATLNEKLFF.

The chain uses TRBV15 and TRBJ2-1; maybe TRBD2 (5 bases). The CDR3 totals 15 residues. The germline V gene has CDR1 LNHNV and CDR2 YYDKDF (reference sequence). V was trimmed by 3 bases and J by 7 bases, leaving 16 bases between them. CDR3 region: CATSRTYAPGNEQFF. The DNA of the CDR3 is TGTGCCACCAGCAGGACGTATGCCCCGGGGAATGAGCAGTTCTTC.

CDR3 sequence (DNA): TGTGCCACCCGAGGGACAGGGATGAATTCACCCCTCCACTTT. As protein: CATRGTGMNSPLHF. J is TRBJ1-6 and V is TRBV27; TRBD1 matches 9 bases. The V gene's germline CDR1 is MNHEY and CDR2 SMNVEV (reference sequence). Trimming removed 10 bases from V and 7 bases from J; junction bases left unmatched: 8. The length of the CDR3 is 14 residues.

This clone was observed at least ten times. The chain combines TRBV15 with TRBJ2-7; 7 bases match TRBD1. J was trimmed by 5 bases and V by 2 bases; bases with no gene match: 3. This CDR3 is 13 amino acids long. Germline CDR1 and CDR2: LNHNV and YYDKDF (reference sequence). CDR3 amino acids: CATSRLGQDEQYF. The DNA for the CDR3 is TGTGCCACCAGCAGACTCGGACAGGACGAGCAGTACTTC.

The CDR3 spells CASSMGDRGRNEQFF. CDR3 in DNA: TGTGCCAGTAGTATGGGAGACAGGGGGCGGAATGAGCAGTTCTTC. The J gene is TRBJ2-1, the V gene TRBV19, with 10 bases aligning to TRBD1. Trimming took 3 bases from V and 7 from J; bases not matched to a gene: 6. The germline V gene has CDR1 LNHDA and CDR2 SQIVND (reference sequence). This CDR3 contains 15 residues.

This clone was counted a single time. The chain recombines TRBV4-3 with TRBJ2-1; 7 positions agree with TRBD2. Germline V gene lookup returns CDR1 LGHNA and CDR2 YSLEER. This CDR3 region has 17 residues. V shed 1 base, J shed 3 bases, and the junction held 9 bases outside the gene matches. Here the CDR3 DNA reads TGCGCCAGCAGCCAAGTCGCCGAGCGGGAAAACTACAATGAGCAGTTCTTC. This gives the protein CASSQVAERENYNEQFF.

CDR3 bases: TGTGCCACCGGCGAGGTTCAAAACATTCAGTACTTC. Translating it yields CATGEVQNIQYF. The J gene is TRBJ2-4, the V gene TRBV15; D is undetermined. V lost 8 bases and J 5 bases, leaving 10 bases between the germline ends. CDR3 length: 12 amino acids. Germline-derived CDR1 and CDR2 are LNHNV and YYDKDF (reference sequence). The whole variable domain, remainder taken from reference TRBV15 and TRBJ2-4, is DAMVIQNPRYQVTQFGKPVTLSCSQTLNHNVMYWYQQKSSQAPKLLFHYYDKDFNNEADTPDNFQSRRPNTSFCFLDIRSPGLGDTAMYLCATGEVQNIQYFGAGTRLSVL.

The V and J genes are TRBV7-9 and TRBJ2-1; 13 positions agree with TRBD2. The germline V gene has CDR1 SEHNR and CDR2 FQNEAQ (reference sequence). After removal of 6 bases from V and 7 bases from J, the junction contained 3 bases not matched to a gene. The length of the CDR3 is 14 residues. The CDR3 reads CASRWTSGSNEQFF. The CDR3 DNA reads TGTGCCAGCAGATGGACTAGCGGGAGTAATGAGCAGTTCTTC.